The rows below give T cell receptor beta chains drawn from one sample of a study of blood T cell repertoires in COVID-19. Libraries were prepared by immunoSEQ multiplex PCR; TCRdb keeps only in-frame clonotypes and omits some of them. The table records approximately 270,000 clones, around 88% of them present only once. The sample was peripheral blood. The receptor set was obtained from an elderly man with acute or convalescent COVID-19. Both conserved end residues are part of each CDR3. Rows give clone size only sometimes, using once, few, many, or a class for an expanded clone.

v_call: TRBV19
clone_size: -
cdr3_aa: CASSITKGQGGDEQFF

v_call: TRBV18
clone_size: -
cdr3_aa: CASSPLAGALNEQYF

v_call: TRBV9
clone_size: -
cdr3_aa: CASSSRAAGEYEQYF

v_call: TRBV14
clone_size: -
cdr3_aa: CASSQGGLLNEQFF

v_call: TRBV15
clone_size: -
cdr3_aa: CATKNRANSPLHF

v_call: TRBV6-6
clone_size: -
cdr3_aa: CASSPKQGGLGYTF

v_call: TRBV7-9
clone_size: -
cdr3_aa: CASSDRDRNEKLFF

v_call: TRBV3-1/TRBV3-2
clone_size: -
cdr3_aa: CASTGVDEKLFF

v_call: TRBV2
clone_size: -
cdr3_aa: CASSVLRSGTNEKLFF

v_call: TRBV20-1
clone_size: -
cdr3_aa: CSAGHAEAFF

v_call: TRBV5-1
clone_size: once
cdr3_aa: CASSLGLAGNTGELFF

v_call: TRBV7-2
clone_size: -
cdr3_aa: CASSLDWQGKDYEQYF

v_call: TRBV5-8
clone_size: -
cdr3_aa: CASSLGQSNEKLFF

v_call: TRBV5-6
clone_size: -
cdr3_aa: CASSLLAGGYNEQFF

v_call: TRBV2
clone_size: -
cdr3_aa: CASSAPGGSDTQYF

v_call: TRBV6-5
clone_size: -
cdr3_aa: CASRQDRSTYGYTF

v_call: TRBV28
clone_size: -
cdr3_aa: CASSSWTGTDTQYF

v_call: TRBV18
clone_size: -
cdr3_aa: CASSPTRGAGTEAFF

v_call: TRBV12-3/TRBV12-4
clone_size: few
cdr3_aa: CASTPTSGEQYF

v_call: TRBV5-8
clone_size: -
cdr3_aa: CASSGGQLNIQYF

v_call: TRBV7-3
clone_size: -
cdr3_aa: CASSFSGGAYNEQFF

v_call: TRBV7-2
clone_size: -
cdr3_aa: CASSAWDRGHYGYTF

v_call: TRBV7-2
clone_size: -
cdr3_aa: CASSQRYRGSTEAFF

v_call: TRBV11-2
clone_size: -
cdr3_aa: CASSLGQNSGNTIYF

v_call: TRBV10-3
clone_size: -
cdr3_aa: CAISDSSGGELFF

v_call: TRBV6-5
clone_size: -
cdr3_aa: CASSLRTANNEQFF

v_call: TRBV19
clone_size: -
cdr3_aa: CASRNTGAVGPQHF

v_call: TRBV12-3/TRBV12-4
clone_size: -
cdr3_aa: CASTRGQAYGYTF

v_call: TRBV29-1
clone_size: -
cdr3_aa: CSVEGRTGISGAFF

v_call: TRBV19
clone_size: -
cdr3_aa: CASSIGLRNSYNSPLHF

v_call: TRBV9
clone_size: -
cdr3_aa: CASSFTGGTEAFF

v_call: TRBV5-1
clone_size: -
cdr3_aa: CASSLDSLNQPQHF

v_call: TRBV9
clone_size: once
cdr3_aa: CASSSTHGGGNTGELFF

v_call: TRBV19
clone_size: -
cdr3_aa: CASSINPGSISQPQHF

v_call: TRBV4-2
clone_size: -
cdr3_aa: CASSQGETGIYGYTF

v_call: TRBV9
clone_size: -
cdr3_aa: CASSDRPGNTEAFF

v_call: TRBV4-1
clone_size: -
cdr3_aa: CASSPRQGDNQPQHF

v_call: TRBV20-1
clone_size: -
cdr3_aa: CSARDNYQQFF

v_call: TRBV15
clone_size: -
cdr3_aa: CATSRTLASYEQYF

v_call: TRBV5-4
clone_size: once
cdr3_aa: CASSGQGGTDTQYF

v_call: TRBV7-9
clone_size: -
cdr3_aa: CASSFRGRRGYTF

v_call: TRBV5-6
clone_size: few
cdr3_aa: CASSLGTGVDQPQHF

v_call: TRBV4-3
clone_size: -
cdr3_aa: CASSQDRAGGVNYGYTF

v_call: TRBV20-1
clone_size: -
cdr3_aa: CSASGTVNEKLFF

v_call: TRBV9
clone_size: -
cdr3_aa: CASSPSPYRGGQETQYF

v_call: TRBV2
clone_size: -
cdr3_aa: CASSVLNYNEQFF

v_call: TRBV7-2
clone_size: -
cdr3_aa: CASSLKTGGAGTQYF

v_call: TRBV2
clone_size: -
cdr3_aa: CASRGLVDEQFF

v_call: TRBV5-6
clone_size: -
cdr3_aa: CASSTYYEQYF

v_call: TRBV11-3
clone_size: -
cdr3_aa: CASSLGTAGEDEQFF

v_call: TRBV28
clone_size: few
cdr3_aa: CASSLGGTETQYF

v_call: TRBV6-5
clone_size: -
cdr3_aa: CASRQDGLAAKELFF

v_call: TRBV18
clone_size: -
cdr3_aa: CASSPGQSAYEQYF

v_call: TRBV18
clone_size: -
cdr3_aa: CASSPRGNQPQHF

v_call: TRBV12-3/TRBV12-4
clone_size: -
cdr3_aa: CASSLRNEQFF

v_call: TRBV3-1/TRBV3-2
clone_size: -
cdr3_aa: CASSQADREGELFF

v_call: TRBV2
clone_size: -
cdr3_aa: CAREEGQGHGGYTF

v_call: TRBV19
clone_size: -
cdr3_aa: CASSPITGLAGHEQYF

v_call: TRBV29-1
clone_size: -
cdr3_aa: CSVSGRGGVNLYEQYF